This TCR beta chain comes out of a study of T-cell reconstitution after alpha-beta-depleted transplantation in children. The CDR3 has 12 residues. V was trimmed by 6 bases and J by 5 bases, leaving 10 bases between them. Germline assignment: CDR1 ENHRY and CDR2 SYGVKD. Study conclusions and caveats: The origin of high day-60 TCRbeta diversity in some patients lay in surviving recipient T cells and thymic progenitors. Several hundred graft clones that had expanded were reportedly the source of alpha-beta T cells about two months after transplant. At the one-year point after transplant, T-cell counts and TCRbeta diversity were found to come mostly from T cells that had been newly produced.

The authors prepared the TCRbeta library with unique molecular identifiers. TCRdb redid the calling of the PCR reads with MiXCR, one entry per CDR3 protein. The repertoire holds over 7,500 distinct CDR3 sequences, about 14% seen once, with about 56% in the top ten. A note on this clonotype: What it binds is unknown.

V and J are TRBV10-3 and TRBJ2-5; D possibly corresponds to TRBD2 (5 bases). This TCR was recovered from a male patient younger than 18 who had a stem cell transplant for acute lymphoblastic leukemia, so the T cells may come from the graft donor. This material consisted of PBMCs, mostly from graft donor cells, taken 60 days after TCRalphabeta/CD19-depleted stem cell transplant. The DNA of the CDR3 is TGTGCCATCAGCACTAGTGAGGAGACCCAGTACTTC. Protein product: CAISTSEETQYF.